The 15 T cell receptor beta chains below all came from one sample that was sequenced in a study of resident and recirculating memory T cells in vitiligo. TCRdb keeps only in-frame clones here, not all; method: immunoSEQ multiplex PCR. The sample lists approximately 69,000 clones, roughly nine tenths occurring once. The sequencing input was blood. Receptors were obtained from a male donor with vitiligo.

This clone has more than one count but fewer than ten. The J gene is TRBJ2-7, the V gene TRBV4-3; 9 bases match TRBD1. This CDR3 contains 14 residues. Germline values: CDR1 LGHNA, CDR2 YSLEER. The V gene end was trimmed by 3 bases and the J gene end by 3 bases; junction bases not matched to a gene: 3. The CDR3 nucleotides read TGCGCCAGCAGCCAGGGGACAGGGCGCTACGAGCAGTACTTC. This codes for CASSQGTGRYEQYF.

The chain combines TRBV5-8 with TRBJ2-2; D not resolved. V dropped 4 bases and J dropped 4 bases, with 20 bases sitting between them. CDR3 length: 17 amino acids. Germline loops: CDR1 SGHTS, CDR2 YDEGEE. In DNA, the CDR3 is TGTGCCAGCAGCGGCGGCCTCAAGGCATTGGGCACCGGGGAGCTGTTTTTT. It codes for CASSGGLKALGTGELFF.

V is TRBV4-3 and J is TRBJ2-5, with 7 bases that match TRBD1. TRBJ2-7 matches the DNA end more closely, so the J call is doubtful. The CDR3 has 14 amino acids. The germline V gene encodes CDR1 LGHNA and CDR2 YSLEER. CDR3 sequence: CASSQSAGGYEQYF. DNA for the CDR3: TGCGCCAGCAGCCAAAGCGCAGGGGGCTACGAGCAGTACTTC.

The chain joins TRBV5-6 to TRBJ1-4, with 11 bases identical to TRBD1. Germline V gene data show CDR1 as SGHDT and CDR2 as YYEEEE. CDR3 size: 17 residues. V was clipped by 4 bases and J by 0 bases; unmatched bases: 5. CDR3 nucleotide sequence: TGTGCCAGCAGCGTACCGGGACAGGGGGCAACTAATGAAAAACTGTTTTTT. This codes for CASSVPGQGATNEKLFF. The whole variable domain, remainder taken from reference TRBV5-6 and TRBJ1-4, is DAGVTQSPTHLIKTRGQQVTLRCSPKSGHDTVSWYQQALGQGPQFIFQYYEEEERQRGNFPDRFSGHQFPNYSSELNVNALLLGDSALYLCASSVPGQGATNEKLFFGSGTQLSVL.

The chain employs TRBV7-2 and TRBJ2-7, with 9 bases aligning to TRBD1. The CDR3 contains 14 residues. Trimming took 4 bases from V and 2 from J; bases not matched to a gene: 3. Per the germline V gene, CDR1 is SGHTA and CDR2 is FQGNSA. The CDR3 is CASSSGQGAYEQYF. In nucleotides, the CDR3 is TGTGCCAGCAGCTCGGGACAGGGAGCCTACGAGCAGTACTTC. Supplemented by reference TRBV7-2 and TRBJ2-7, the full variable domain reads GAGVSQSPSNKVTEKGKDVELRCDPISGHTALYWYRQSLGQGLEFLIYFQGNSAPDKSGLPSDRFSAERTGGSVSTLTIQRTQQEDSAVYLCASSSGQGAYEQYFGPGTRLTVT.

This rearrangement joins TRBV6-5 to TRBJ2-2; D is unclear. Germline V gene lookup returns CDR1 MNHEY and CDR2 SVGAGI. V lost 2 bases to trimming and J lost 2 bases, with 3 bases between them. This CDR3 is built from 13 residues. CDR3 nucleotide sequence: TGTGCCAGCAGTTACCCTAACACCGGGGAGCTGTTTTTT. As protein: CASSYPNTGELFF.

The V and J genes are TRBV13 and TRBJ2-2, with D possibly being TRBD1 (6 bases). V dropped 6 bases and J dropped 1 base, with 15 bases sitting between them. CDR1 and CDR2 (germline): PRHDT, FYEKMQ (reference sequence). CDR3 size: 16 residues. CDR3 DNA: TGTGCCAGCAGTCTAGGGCACAGGGAGAACACCGGGGAGCTGTTTTTT. This translates into CASSLGHRENTGELFF.

CDR3 bases: TGTGCCATCAGTGAAAACAACGAGCAGTACTTC. It specifies CAISENNEQYF. The chain employs TRBV10-3 and TRBJ2-7; D is unresolved. Germline loops: CDR1 ENHRY, CDR2 SYGVKD. Trimming pared 3 bases from V and 5 bases from J, leaving 5 bases between. The CDR3 runs to 11 residues.

The chain recombines TRBV7-9 with TRBJ2-7; TRBD1 matches 8 bases. From germline, CDR1 is SEHNR and CDR2 FQNEAQ (reference sequence). This CDR3 contains 17 residues. After removal of 6 bases from V and 2 bases from J, the junction contained 15 bases not matched to a gene. CDR3 region: CASRRTGTGPTTYEQYF. For the CDR3, the DNA is TGTGCCAGCAGACGAACCGGGACAGGACCCACGACCTACGAGCAGTACTTC. Looking up the rest from reference TRBV7-9 and TRBJ2-7 gives the full variable domain: DTGVSQNPRHKITKRGQNVTFRCDPISEHNRLYWYRQTLGQGPEFLTYFQNEAQLEKSRLLSDRFSAERPKGSFSTLEIQRTEQGDSAMYLCASRRTGTGPTTYEQYFGPGTRLTVT.

The chain joins TRBV9 to TRBJ2-1; a possible D gene is TRBD1 (5 bases). CDR1 is SGDLS, CDR2 YYNGEE, per germline. CDR3 length: 13 residues. The V and J ends lost 4 bases and 7 bases respectively, with 12 bases between them. The CDR3 region has the DNA TGTGCCAGCAGCCAGAAGCAGGGTAATGAGCAGTTCTTC. It encodes CASSQKQGNEQFF.

V is TRBV30 and J is TRBJ2-3; D gene uncertain. CDR1 GTSNPN and CDR2 SVGIG come from the germline V gene (reference sequence). Trimming removed 0 bases from V and 1 base from J, with 5 bases in between. The CDR3 is made up of 13 amino acids. The chain's CDR3 is CAWSVEGTDTQYF. The CDR3 bases are TGTGCCTGGAGTGTTGAGGGCACAGATACGCAGTATTTT. Looking up the rest from reference TRBV30 and TRBJ2-3 gives the full variable domain: SQTIHQWPATLVQPVGSPLSLECTVEGTSNPNLYWYRQAAGRGLQLLFYSVGIGQISSEVPQNLSASRPQDRQFILSSKKLLLSDSGFYLCAWSVEGTDTQYFGPGTRLTVL.

The V call is TRBV2, the J call TRBJ2-1; 8 bases are a match to TRBD2. With 6 bases clipped from V and 10 bases from J, the junction kept 14 bases outside the gene matches. This CDR3 comprises 15 residues. CDR1 and CDR2 (germline): SNHLY, FYNNEI. The CDR3 sequence: CASRAEASGLREQFF. Here the CDR3 DNA reads TGTGCCAGCAGGGCTGAGGCTAGCGGGCTCCGCGAGCAGTTCTTC.

The CDR3 region has the DNA TGTGCCAGCAGCCCGGGCGGGGGCACTGAAGCTTTCTTT. It encodes CASSPGGGTEAFF. V usage is TRBV28 and J usage is TRBJ1-1, with a weak D call TRBD1 (5 bases). Germline CDR1 MDHEN, CDR2 SYDVKM. V was cut by 6 bases and J by 4 bases, with 12 bases left in between. The CDR3 is made up of 13 amino acids.

Regarding this clone: The DNA is omitted, as the CDR3 cannot be located on it reliably, and the CDR3 follows TCRdb's listing. The genes are TRBV21-1 and TRBJ1-6. TRBV21-1 is annotated as a pseudogene. Termini included, the CDR3 measures 20 amino acids. The CDR3 protein is CASSRGRVAGGISYNSPLHF.

The chain joins TRBV27 to TRBJ1-4; TRBD1 matches 8 bases. Trimming removed 5 bases from V and 9 bases from J; junction bases left unmatched: 5. The CDR3 totals 13 residues. The germline CDR1 and CDR2 sequences are MNHEY and SMNVEV (reference sequence). The CDR3: CASSLGTGQKLFF. For the CDR3, the DNA is TGTGCCAGCAGTCTAGGGACAGGCCAAAAACTGTTTTTT.